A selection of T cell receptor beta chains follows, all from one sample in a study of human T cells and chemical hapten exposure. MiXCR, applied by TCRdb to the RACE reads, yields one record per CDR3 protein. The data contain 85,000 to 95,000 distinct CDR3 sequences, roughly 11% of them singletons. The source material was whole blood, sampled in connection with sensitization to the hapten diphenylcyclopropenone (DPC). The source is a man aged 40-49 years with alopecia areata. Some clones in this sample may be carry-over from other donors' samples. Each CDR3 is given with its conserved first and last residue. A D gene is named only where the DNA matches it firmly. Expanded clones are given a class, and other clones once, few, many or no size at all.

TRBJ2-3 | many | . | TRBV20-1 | CSARGPGDTQYF | TGCAGTGCTAGAGGTCCCGGGGATACGCAGTATTTT
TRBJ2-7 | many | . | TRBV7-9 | CASSLVSSPIYEQYF | TGTGCCAGCAGCTTAGTCTCATCCCCAATCTACGAGCAGTACTTC
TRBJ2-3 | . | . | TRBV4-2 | CASSPRDFSTDTQYF | TGTGCCAGCAGCCCACGGGATTTCAGCACAGATACGCAGTATTTT
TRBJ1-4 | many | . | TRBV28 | CASRGQRSGGLFF | TGTGCCAGCAGGGGGCAGCGTTCCGGGGGACTGTTTTTT
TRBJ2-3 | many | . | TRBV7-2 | CASSLDRTRDTQYF | TGTGCCAGCAGCTTAGATCGGACGAGAGATACGCAGTATTTT
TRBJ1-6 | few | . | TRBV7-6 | CASSRDINSPLHF | TGTGCCAGCAGCCGGGACATCAATTCACCCCTCCACTTT
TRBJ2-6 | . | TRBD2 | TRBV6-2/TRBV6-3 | CASSYLASGSFSGANVLTF | TGTGCCAGCAGTTACTTGGCTAGCGGGAGTTTTTCTGGGGCCAACGTCCTGACTTTC
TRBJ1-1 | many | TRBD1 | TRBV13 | CASSFTGANTEAFF | TGTGCCAGCAGCTTCACAGGGGCGAACACTGAAGCTTTCTTT
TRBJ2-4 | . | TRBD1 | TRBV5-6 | CASSYDRVTNIQYF | TGTGCCAGCAGCTACGACAGGGTCACGAACATTCAGTACTTC
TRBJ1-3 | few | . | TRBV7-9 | CASSSELDSGNTIYF | TGTGCCAGCAGCTCGGAGTTGGACTCTGGAAACACCATATATTTT
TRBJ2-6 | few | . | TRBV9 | CASSAQVGGAGANVLTF | TGTGCCAGCAGCGCCCAGGTAGGGGGTGCTGGGGCCAACGTCCTGACTTTC
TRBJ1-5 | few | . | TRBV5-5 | CASSLVPGGFGGNQPQHF | TGTGCCAGCAGCTTGGTCCCCGGGGGCTTCGGGGGCAATCAGCCCCAGCATTTT
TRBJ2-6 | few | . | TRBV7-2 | CASSPQGANVLTF | TGTGCCAGCAGCCCCCAGGGGGCCAACGTCCTGACTTTC
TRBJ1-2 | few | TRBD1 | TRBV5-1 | CASSFSQGDFGYTF | TGCGCCAGCAGCTTCTCACAGGGGGATTTTGGCTACACCTTC
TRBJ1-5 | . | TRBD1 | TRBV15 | CATSREQGANQPQHF | TGTGCCACCAGCAGAGAACAGGGGGCGAATCAGCCCCAGCATTTT
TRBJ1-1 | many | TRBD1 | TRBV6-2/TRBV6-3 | CASSYFRTGATEAFF | TGTGCCAGCAGTTACTTTCGGACAGGGGCCACTGAAGCTTTCTTT
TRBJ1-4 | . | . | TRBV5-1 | CASSLVLNEKLFF | TGCGCCAGCAGCTTGGTATTGAATGAAAAACTGTTTTTT
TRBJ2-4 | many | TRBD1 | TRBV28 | CASSSSRDRRKNIQYF | TGTGCCAGCAGTTCATCGCGGGACAGGAGGAAAAACATTCAGTACTTC
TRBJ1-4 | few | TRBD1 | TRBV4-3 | CASSQELGSGQSNEKLFF | TGCGCCAGCAGCCAAGAACTCGGATCGGGACAGTCTAATGAAAAACTGTTTTTT
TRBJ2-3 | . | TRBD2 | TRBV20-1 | CSAPTGLAGRGLTDTQYF | TGCAGTGCTCCCACGGGACTAGCGGGGAGGGGGCTCACAGATACGCAGTATTTT
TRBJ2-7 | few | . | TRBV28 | CATLSDYEQYF | TGTGCCACCTTGTCAGACTACGAGCAGTACTTC
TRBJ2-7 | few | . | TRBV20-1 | CSARVDGAYEQYF | TGCAGTGCTAGGGTGGACGGCGCCTACGAGCAGTACTTC